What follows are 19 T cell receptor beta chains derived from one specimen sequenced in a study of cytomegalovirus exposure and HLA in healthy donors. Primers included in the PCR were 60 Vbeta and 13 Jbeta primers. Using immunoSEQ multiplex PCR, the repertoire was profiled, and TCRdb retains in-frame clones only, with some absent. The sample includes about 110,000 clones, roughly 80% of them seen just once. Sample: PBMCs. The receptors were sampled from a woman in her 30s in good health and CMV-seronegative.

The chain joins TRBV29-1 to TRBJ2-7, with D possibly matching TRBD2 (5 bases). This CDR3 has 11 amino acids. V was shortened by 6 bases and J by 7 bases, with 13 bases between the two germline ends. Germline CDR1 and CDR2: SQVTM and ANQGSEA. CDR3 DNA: TGCAGCGTATCCCGGGGATCTGAGCAGTACTTC. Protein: CSVSRGSEQYF.

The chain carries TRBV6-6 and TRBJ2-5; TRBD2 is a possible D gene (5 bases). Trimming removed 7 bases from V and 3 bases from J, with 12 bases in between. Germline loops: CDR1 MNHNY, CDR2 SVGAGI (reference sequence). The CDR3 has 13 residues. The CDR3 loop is CASMQLREETQYF. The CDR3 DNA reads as TGTGCCAGCATGCAGCTGAGGGAAGAGACCCAGTACTTC.

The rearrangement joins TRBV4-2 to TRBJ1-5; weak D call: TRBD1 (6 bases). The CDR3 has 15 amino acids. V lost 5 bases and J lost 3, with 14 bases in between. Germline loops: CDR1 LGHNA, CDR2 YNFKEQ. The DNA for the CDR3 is TGTGCCAGCAGCGATTTCAGGGGCCCCAATCAGCCCCAGCATTTT. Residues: CASSDFRGPNQPQHF.

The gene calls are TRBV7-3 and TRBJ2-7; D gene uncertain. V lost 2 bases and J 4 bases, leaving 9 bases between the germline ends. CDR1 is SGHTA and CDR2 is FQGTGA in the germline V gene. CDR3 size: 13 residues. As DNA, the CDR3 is TGTGCCAGCAGCTTATCCCCCATGTACGAGCAGTACTTC. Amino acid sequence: CASSLSPMYEQYF.

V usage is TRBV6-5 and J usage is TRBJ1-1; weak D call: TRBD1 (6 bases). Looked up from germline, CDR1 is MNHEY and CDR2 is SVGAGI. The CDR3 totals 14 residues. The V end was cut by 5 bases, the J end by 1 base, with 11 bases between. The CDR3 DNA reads TGTGCCAGCAGTATACAGGGTCCGAACACTGAAGCTTTCTTT. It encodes CASSIQGPNTEAFF.

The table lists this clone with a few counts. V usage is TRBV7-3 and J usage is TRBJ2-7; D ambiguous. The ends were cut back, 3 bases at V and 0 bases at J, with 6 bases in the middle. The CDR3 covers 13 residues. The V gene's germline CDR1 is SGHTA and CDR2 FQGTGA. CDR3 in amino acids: CASSLSDSYEQYF. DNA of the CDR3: TGTGCCAGCAGCTTGAGTGACTCCTACGAGCAGTACTTC.

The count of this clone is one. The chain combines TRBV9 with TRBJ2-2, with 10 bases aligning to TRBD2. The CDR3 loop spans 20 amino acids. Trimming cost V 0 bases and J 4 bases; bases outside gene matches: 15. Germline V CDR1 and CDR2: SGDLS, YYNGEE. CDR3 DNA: TGTGCCAGCAGCGTAGAAGCTAGCGGGGGTACATCCCTAGGCACCGGGGAGCTGTTTTTT. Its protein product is CASSVEASGGTSLGTGELFF.

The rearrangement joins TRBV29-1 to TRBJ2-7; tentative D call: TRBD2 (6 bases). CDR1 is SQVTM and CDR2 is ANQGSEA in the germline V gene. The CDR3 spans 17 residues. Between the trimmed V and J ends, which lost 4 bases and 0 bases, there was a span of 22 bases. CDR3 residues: CSVAGRGTGLYSYEQYF. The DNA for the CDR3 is TGCAGCGTTGCCGGGCGGGGAACAGGTCTTTACTCCTACGAGCAGTACTTC.

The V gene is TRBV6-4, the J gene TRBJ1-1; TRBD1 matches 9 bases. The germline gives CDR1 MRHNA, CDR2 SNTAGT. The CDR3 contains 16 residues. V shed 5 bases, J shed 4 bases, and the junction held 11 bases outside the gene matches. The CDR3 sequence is CASSKWWGQGFTEAFF. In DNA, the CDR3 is TGTGCCAGCAGTAAGTGGTGGGGACAGGGCTTCACTGAAGCTTTCTTT.

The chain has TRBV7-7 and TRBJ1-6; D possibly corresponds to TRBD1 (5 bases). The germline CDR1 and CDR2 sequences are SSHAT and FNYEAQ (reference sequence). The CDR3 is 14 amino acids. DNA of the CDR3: TGTGCTAGCCTGGACACCTTATACGATTCACCCCTCCACTTT. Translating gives CASLDTLYDSPLHF.

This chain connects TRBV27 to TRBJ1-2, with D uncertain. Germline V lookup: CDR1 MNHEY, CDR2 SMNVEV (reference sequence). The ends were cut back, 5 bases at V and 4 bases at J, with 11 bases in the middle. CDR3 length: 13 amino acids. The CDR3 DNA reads TGTGCCAGCAGTGTCAGGCCTTCCTATGGCTACACCTTC. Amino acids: CASSVRPSYGYTF.

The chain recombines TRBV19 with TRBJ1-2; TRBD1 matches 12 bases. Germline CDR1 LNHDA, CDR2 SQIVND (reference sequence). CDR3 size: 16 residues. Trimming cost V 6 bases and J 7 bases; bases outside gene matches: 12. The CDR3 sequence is CASSLNLPGQGAGYTF. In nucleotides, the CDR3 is TGTGCCAGTAGCTTGAATTTACCGGGACAGGGGGCTGGCTACACCTTC.

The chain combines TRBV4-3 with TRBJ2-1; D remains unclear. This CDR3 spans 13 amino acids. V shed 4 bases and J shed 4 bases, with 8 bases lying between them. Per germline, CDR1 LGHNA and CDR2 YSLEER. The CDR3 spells CASSRLVYNEQFF. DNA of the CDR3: TGCGCCAGCAGCCGACTGGTTTACAATGAGCAGTTCTTC.

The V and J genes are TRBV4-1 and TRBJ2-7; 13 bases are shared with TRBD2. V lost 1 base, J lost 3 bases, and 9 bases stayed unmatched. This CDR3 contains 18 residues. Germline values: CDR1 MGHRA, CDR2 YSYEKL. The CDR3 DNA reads TGCGCCAGCAGCCAAGTCCGAGCTACTAGCGGGGGGGTCTACGAGCAGTACTTC. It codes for CASSQVRATSGGVYEQYF.

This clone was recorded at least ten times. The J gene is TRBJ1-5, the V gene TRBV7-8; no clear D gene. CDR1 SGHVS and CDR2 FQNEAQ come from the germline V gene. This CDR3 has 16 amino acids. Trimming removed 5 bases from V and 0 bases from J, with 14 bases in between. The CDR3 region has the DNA TGTGCCAGCAGCCCCGGCGGCTTTAGTAGCAATCAGCCCCAGCATTTT. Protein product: CASSPGGFSSNQPQHF. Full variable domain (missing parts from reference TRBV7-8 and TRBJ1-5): GAGVSQSPRYKVAKRGQDVALRCDPISGHVSLFWYQQALGQGPEFLTYFQNEAQLDKSGLPSDRFFAERPEGSVSTLKIQRTQQEDSAVYLCASSPGGFSSNQPQHFGDGTRLSIL.

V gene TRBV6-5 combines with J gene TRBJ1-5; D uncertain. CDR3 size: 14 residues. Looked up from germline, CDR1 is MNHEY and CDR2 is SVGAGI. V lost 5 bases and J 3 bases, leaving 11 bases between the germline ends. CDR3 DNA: TGTGCCAGCAGTACCCGCGCACCCAATCAGCCCCAGCATTTT. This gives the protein CASSTRAPNQPQHF.

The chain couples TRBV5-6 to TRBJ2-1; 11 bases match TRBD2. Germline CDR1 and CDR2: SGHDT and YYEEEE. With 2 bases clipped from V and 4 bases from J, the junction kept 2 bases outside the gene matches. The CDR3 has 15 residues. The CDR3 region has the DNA TGTGCCAGCAGCTTTACTAGCGGGAGTTACAATGAGCAGTTCTTC. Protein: CASSFTSGSYNEQFF.

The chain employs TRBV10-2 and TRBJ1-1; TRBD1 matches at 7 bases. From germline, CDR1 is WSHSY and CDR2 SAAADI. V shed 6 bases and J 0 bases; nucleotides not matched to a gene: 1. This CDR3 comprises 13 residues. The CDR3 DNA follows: TGCGCCAGCAGGGGACAGATGAACACTGAAGCTTTCTTT. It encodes CASRGQMNTEAFF.

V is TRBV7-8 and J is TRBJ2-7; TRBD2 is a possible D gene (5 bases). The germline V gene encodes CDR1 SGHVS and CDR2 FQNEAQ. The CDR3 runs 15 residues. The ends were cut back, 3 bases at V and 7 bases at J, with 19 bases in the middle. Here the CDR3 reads CASSFRWGAVREQYF. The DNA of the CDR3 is TGTGCCAGCAGCTTTAGGTGGGGAGCCGTAAGGGAGCAGTACTTC.